The text below deals with one T cell receptor beta chain. TCRdb independently ran MiXCR on the PCR reads; one entry per CDR3 protein. Among about 630,000 distinct CDR3 sequences listed, less than 30% were seen once. This sample is part of a study of molecular identifiers for immune sequencing clone quantification. Losses at the gene ends were 5 bases for V and 0 bases for J; bases not matched to a gene: 9. This CDR3 is built from 18 residues. The V and J genes are TRBV12-3 or TRBV12-4 and TRBJ2-4; 11 bases line up with TRBD1. This clonotype originated in a human donor in good health. Some libraries in this study had Jurkat cell RNA spiked in. Material for sequencing was naive CD8+ T cells from blood, with Jurkat cell RNA spiked in. Subset here: FACS-sorted CD8+CD4-CCR7+CD45RA+ naive T cells. CDR3 protein: CASSPGTGGLLAKNIQYF. Here the CDR3 DNA reads TGTGCCAGCAGTCCCGGGACAGGGGGTCTTTTAGCCAAAAACATTCAGTACTTC.